The present entry profiles one T cell receptor (beta chain) with its context. Its antigen is undetermined. This entry belongs to a study of PD-L1 blockade in urothelial cancer. Study-wide context: Patients commenced atezolizumab at some point between 2014 and 2016, and it was given at 1,200 mg intravenously every 3 weeks. Broader study findings: Better progression-free and overall survival followed lower pretreatment blood clonality.

Measured with immunoSEQ multiplex PCR; TCRdb has only the in-frame clones, and not every one. The table shows roughly 51,000 clones, with less than 85% occurring only once. As to time point: pretreatment peripheral blood. Sample contribution per patient ranged from 1 to 8, covering pretreatment and on-treatment. This CDR3 region has 12 residues. Germline CDR1 MDHEN, CDR2 SYDVKM. The receptor comes from a man in his sixties or seventies with urothelial cancer. The chain links TRBV28 to TRBJ1-5; D remains unclear. The source material was PBMCs, sampled around atezolizumab (anti-PD-L1) treatment. The DNA for the CDR3 is TGTGCTTCGGAGATTAGCAATCAGCCCCAGCATTTT. It encodes CASEISNQPQHF.